This TCR beta chain comes out of a study of blood T cell repertoires in COVID-19. About the research overall: Acute and convalescent COVID-19 samples came from the United States, Italy and Spain.

Libraries were prepared by immunoSEQ multiplex PCR; TCRdb keeps only in-frame clonotypes and omits some of them. The sample gives roughly 250,000 clones, about nine tenths of which show up once; just under 6.5% is in the top ten. Everyone who took part was about 18 to 90 years old, and they came from about 25 US areas. This CDR3 has 13 amino acids. V lost 4 bases and J lost 5; bases outside the gene matches: 4. The V gene's germline CDR1 is LGHDT and CDR2 YNNKEL (reference sequence). This TCR was recovered from a woman in her twenties or thirties with acute COVID-19. Material for sequencing was PBMCs or T cells enriched from blood (not recorded which). The rearrangement links TRBV3-1 (or the pseudogene TRBV3-2) to TRBJ1-1, with 7 bases matching TRBD1. CDR3 nucleotides: TGTGCCAGCAGCCGGCGACAGGGTACTGAAGCTTTCTTT. This encodes CASSRRQGTEAFF.